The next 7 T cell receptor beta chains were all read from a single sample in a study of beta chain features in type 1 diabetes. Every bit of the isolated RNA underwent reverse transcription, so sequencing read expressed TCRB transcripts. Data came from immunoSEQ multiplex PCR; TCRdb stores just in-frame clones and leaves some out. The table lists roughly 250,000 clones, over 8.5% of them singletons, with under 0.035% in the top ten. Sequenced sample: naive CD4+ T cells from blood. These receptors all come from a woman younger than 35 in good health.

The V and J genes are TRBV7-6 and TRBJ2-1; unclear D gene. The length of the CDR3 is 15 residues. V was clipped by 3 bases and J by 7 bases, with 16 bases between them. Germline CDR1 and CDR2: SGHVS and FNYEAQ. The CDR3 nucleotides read TGTGCCAGCAGCTTCTCCAGTCTCTTCAGAAATGAGCAGTTCTTC. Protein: CASSFSSLFRNEQFF.

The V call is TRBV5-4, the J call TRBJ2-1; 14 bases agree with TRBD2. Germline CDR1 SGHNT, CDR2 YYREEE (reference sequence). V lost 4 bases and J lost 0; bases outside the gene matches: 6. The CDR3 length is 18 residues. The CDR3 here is CASSPGLAGAHSYNEQFF. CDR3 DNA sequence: TGTGCCAGCAGCCCGGGACTAGCGGGGGCTCACTCCTACAATGAGCAGTTCTTC.

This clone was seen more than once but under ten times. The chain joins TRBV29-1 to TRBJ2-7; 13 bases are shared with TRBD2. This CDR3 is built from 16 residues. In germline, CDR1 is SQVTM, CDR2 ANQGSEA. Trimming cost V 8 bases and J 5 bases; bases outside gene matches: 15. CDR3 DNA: TGCAGCATTACTAGCGGGAGGGCCCGAGGGTTCGACGAGCAGTACTTC. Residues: CSITSGRARGFDEQYF.

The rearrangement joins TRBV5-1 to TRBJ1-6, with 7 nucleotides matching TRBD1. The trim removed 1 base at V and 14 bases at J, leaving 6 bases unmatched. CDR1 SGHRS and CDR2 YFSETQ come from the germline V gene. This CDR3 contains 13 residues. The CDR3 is CASSLWDSETLHF. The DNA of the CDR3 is TGCGCCAGCAGCTTGTGGGACAGCGAGACCCTCCACTTT. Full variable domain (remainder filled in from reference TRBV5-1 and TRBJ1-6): KAGVTQTPRYLIKTRGQQVTLSCSPISGHRSVSWYQQTPGQGLQFLFEYFSETQRNKGNFPGRFSGRQFSNSRSEMNVSTLELGDSALYLCASSLWDSETLHFGNGTRLTVT.

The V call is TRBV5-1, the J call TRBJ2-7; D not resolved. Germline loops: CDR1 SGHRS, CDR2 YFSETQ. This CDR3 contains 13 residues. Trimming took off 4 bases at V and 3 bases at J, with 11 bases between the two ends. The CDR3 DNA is TGCGCCAGCAGCACCCGAGTGAACTACGAGCAGTACTTC. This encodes CASSTRVNYEQYF.

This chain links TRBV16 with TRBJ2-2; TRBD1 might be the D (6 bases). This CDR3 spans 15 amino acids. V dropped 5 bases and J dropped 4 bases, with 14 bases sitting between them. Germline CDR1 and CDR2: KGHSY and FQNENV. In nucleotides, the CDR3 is TGTGCCAGCAGCTCATGGGGGCAAAGCACCGGGGAGCTGTTTTTT. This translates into CASSSWGQSTGELFF.

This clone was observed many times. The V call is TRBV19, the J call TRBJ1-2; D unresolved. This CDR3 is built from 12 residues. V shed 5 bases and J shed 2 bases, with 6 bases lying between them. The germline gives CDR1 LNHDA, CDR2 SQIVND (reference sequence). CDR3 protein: CASSSGNYGYTF. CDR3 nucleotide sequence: TGTGCCAGTAGTTCGGGGAACTATGGCTACACCTTC.